The following is a T cell receptor beta chain sequence with its context. The data were taken from a study of blood T cell repertoires in COVID-19. Study information: The United States, Italy and Spain were the sources of the acute and convalescent COVID-19 samples. T cells, B-cell-depleted T cells, or PBMCs provided the cDNA or gDNA that served as material.

Libraries were prepared by immunoSEQ multiplex PCR; TCRdb keeps only in-frame clonotypes and omits some of them. Of under 150,000 clones in the sample, around 86% were seen once. Germline CDR1 reads MRHNA; CDR2 reads SNTAGT. The V gene end was trimmed by 1 base and the J gene end by 6 bases; junction bases not matched to a gene: 10. The CDR3 consists of 18 residues. Sequencing was done on a sample of peripheral blood. The chain combines TRBV6-4 with TRBJ2-1; 12 bases map to TRBD2. This clonotype was sampled from an older woman with active or convalescent COVID-19. CDR3 in DNA: TGTGCCAGCAGTGACTATGGACTAGCGGGGAGTAGTGGCAATGAGCAGTTCTTC. It yields the protein CASSDYGLAGSSGNEQFF.